This T cell receptor (delta chain) is from a study of delta chains in infants with herpesvirus infections (dated by TCRdb to the early 2020s). Background on the whole study: The study prospectively followed a Ugandan infant birth cohort from birth to characterize gammadelta T cell responses to primary cytomegalovirus (CMV) infection. In infants who were infected with CMV after birth, the study searched for a public fetal Vdelta1/Vgamma8 gammadelta TCR clonotype. gammadelta TCRs were sequenced from PBMC obtained from approximately 19 CMV-infected infants (one congenitally infected) and 7 or 8 CMV-uninfected infants for whom sufficient sample was available. Infant blood samples fell into approximate age groups of 1.5, 4, 8 and 12 months. Previously published Belgian fetal and cord blood gammadelta TCR data were included only for comparison and were not generated in this cohort. Study-level results and caveats: The public clonotype was detected only at the first time point after infection and was not found in uninfected infants or in infants infected after 120 days. The public clonotype might still be present below the detection limit in CMV-uninfected infants. Of around 18 CMV-infected infants, 4 carried the public Vdelta1 clonotype: the congenitally infected infant plus three who were infected postnatally before 120 days of age. Public-clonotype frequency among Vdelta1 cells appeared to correlate inversely with age at infection and decayed rapidly, seemingly not persisting beyond roughly two months. The authors noted a small sample size and no race- or environment-matched controls, since nearly all Ugandans acquire CMV before adulthood.

This clone has a single count. The antigen it binds to is not known. One base separates it from a far larger clone, so it is likely a read error. The sample contains more than one DNA sequence encoding this CDR3. The germline V gene sets CDR1 to GEAIGNYY and CDR2 to EKD. From its cysteine to its phenylalanine, the CDR3 spans 18 amino acids. The retained sequence is limited to the CDR3, 54 bases, with the frame set at the first base. The library came from RT-PCR. To generate TCR cDNA, RNA from PBMC was reverse transcribed using SuperScript II together with primers specific for the gamma chain and the delta chain. After purification with AMPure XP beads, the cDNA was amplified and indexed with Illumina adapters using the Nextera XT Index Kit. gammadelta TCR libraries were sequenced on an Illumina MiSeq with a V2 300-cycle kit. As for the authors' bioinformatics: Using MiXCR v2.1.12, CDR3 sequences were assembled, and reads were mapped onto D, J and V genes obtained from GenBank. VDJtools v1.2.1 was used to perform repertoire analyses of the CDR3 clonotypes. TCRdb recomputed clones from the public reads with CATT; identical DNA rows were then combined. It is TCRdb's table, rather than the study itself, that gives the V and J calls and clone size. The sample table lists 300 to 400 delta-chain clones, around 65% of them with a count of one. 45% to 70% of the sample is taken by the ten largest.

Pregnant women getting prenatal care were recruited in Kampala, Uganda, and their infants were enrolled; maternal HIV status had to be documented. Home visits to families took place weekly, and collection of infant clinical information, oral swabs and peripheral blood began at 6 weeks of age and was repeated every 4 months after that. Blood was collected in heparin tubes, and PBMC were isolated by Ficoll-Paque density gradient centrifugation and cryopreserved. Rearrangement joined TRDV2 to TRDJ3, with 9 bases aligning to TRDD3. The TCR was taken from a human donor who was a Ugandan infant, either HIV-exposed or HIV-unexposed (not recorded which). The sample was peripheral blood, taken at time point 3 of longitudinal follow-up. The CDR3: CACDTGGYKDWDTRQMFF. The DNA sequence is as follows: TGTGCCTGTGACACCGGGGGATACAAGGACTGGGATACCCGACAGATGTTTTTC.